This TCR beta chain comes out of a study of CDR3 diversity in severe acne (dated by TCRdb to about 2019). The library was obtained by PCR. TCRdb lists the instrument as Illumina HiSeq 2000. The public reads were quality trimmed at Q25 with fastp and then assembled into clones with MiXCR by TCRdb, keeping productive beta chains. Each entry merges the rows of one CDR3 protein and shows their most common DNA and genes. Present in this sample are 97,000 or so distinct CDR3 sequences, approximately 47% of which were seen just once. Approximately 13% of the sample is held by the ten biggest clonotypes. The germline V gene sets CDR1 to MGHRA and CDR2 to YSYEKL. Clipping removes 5 bases from V and 4 bases from J, with 4 as the unmatched junction base count. The CDR3 runs 14 amino acids, cysteine and phenylalanine included. This entry keeps only the CDR3 DNA: 42 bases, framed from base 1. In this sample, this clonotype turned up many times. Its antigen has not been determined. Base quality data are lacking; no much larger clone is found one base away.

The receptor was isolated from a male donor with acne. The chain is made from TRBV4-1 and TRBJ2-7; 11 central bases correspond to TRBD1. Sequenced: blood. Read as DNA, the sequence is TGCGCCAGCAGCGGCGGGACAGGGGGGTACGAGCAGTACTTC. This sequence encodes CASSGGTGGYEQYF.